The clone carrying this T cell receptor beta chain came up many times. What it binds is unknown. For TCR beta, libraries came from iRepertoire HTBI primers and Arm-PCR of CDR3 regions. TCRdb independently ran MiXCR on the multiplex PCR reads; one entry per CDR3 protein. The sample yields a few hundred thousand distinct CDR3 sequences, 13% seen once. The germline V gene encodes CDR1 DFQATT and CDR2 SNEGSKA (reference sequence). This CDR3 region has 14 residues. V shed 6 bases and J 3 bases; nucleotides not matched to a gene: 6. This entry is derived from a study of regulatory T cells in long-lasting Graves disease. Findings of the study overall: Repertoires from persistent disease leaned toward TRBV28, TRBJ1-2 and TRBJ2-5.

Time point defined: newly diagnosed GD, antithyroid drugs for less than 3 months. With RNA extracted from PBMCs as input, the TCR library was made. Staff drew about 8.9 milliliters of peripheral blood into EDTA tubes. This sample was also put to use in a study of T cells in Graves' hyperthyroidism and ophthalmopathy. That study reports: Lactation, pregnancy, other autoimmune disease or uncontrolled infection excluded patients.

The specimen comprised peripheral blood mononuclear cells (PBMCs), sampled at new diagnosis, from a patient treated with antithyroid drugs. This TCR was recovered from a man aged 30 to 39 with Graves disease. This chain uses TRBV20-1 with TRBJ2-5; 11 positions match TRBD2. The CDR3 nucleotides are TGCAGTGCGACTCCGGGACTAGCGGAAGAGACCCAGTACTTC. Protein sequence: CSATPGLAEETQYF.